The 32 T cell receptor beta chains below come from one sample, sequenced in a study of blood T cells in healthy people across ages. A second roughly 6 to 12 cycle PCR used barcoded and J-beta primers. TCRdb analysed the 5' RACE reads with MiXCR anew, one entry per CDR3 protein. The sample carries 750,000 or so distinct CDR3 sequences, roughly 25% recorded once. This same sample was also part of a study on T cells of mothers and their children.

What was sequenced was blood. Receptor source: a boy aged 5-17 years in good health.

The gene calls are TRBV5-5 and TRBJ2-2; the match to TRBD1 covers 8 bases. The CDR3 consists of 15 residues. V shed 4 bases, J shed 3 bases, and the junction held 5 bases outside the gene matches. Looked up from germline, CDR1 is SGHKS and CDR2 is YYEKEE (reference sequence). CDR3 sequence (DNA): TGTGCCAGCAGCCGACTGACAGGGGACACCGGGGAGCTGTTTTTT. Protein: CASSRLTGDTGELFF.

The V and J genes are TRBV2 and TRBJ2-3, with 10 bases matching TRBD2. CDR1 is SNHLY and CDR2 is FYNNEI in the germline V gene. This CDR3 is 15 amino acids long. The trim removed 6 bases at V and 4 bases at J, leaving 7 bases unmatched. CDR3 sequence (DNA): TGTGCCAGCAGCAGCGGGAGGGAGGAGCCAGATACGCAGTATTTT. As protein: CASSSGREEPDTQYF.

V is TRBV7-9 and J is TRBJ2-7; TRBD1 matches 7 bases. Trimming at V came to 3 bases and at J to 6 bases, leaving 11 bases not matched to a gene. This CDR3 is 15 amino acids long. Germline-derived CDR1 and CDR2 are SEHNR and FQNEAQ (reference sequence). CDR3 sequence reads: CASSFLGQSPLEQYF. CDR3 DNA: TGTGCCAGCAGCTTCTTGGGACAGAGCCCCCTCGAGCAGTACTTC.

The chain carries TRBV3-1 and TRBJ2-1; tentative D call: TRBD2 (5 bases). The germline V gene has CDR1 LGHDT and CDR2 YNNKEL (reference sequence). The V and J ends lost 8 bases and 9 bases respectively, with 20 bases between them. The CDR3 extends over 14 amino acids. The CDR3 reads CASRGHTDHGEQFF. CDR3 in DNA: TGTGCCAGCCGCGGGCACACGGACCACGGTGAGCAGTTCTTC.

This clonotype was recorded a few times. This chain links TRBV7-9 with TRBJ1-1, with D possibly TRBD1 on 6 matching bases. V lost 5 bases and J 3 bases, leaving 7 bases between the germline ends. The CDR3 runs to 12 residues. CDR1 is SEHNR, CDR2 FQNEAQ, per germline (reference sequence). The CDR3 here is CASSNRDTEAFF. In DNA form, the CDR3 reads TGTGCCAGCAGCAACAGGGACACTGAAGCTTTCTTT.

The chain combines TRBV20-1 with TRBJ2-5; maybe TRBD1 (6 bases). The CDR3 spans 15 residues. Looked up from germline, CDR1 is DFQATT and CDR2 is SNEGSKA (reference sequence). Trimming pared 7 bases from V and 0 bases from J, leaving 18 bases between. The DNA for the CDR3 is TGCAGTGGGCAGGGGACCCCAGGGGACCAAGAGACCCAGTACTTC. Amino acid sequence: CSGQGTPGDQETQYF.

This clonotype was seen once. This rearrangement joins TRBV2 to TRBJ2-5, with D possibly being TRBD2 (7 bases). The J call could be wrong; TRBJ2-1 is a better fit for the DNA end. This CDR3 is 12 amino acids long. Per the germline V gene, CDR1 is SNHLY and CDR2 is FYNNEI. Written as DNA, the CDR3 is TGTGCCAGCGCTAGCGGAGGGGGGGAGCAGTTCTTC. Translation gives CASASGGGEQFF.

This clonotype was seen only a few times. This chain connects TRBV20-1 to TRBJ2-4; 8 bases are shared with TRBD1. The CDR3 totals 16 residues. Germline values: CDR1 DFQATT, CDR2 SNEGSKA (reference sequence). Unmatched junction bases numbered 13, after V lost 2 bases and J lost 7 bases. In nucleotides, the CDR3 is TGCAGTGCTAGATCCCCGGGGGACAGGCCGAGGAACATTCAGTACTTC. Translated, it gives CSARSPGDRPRNIQYF.

V is TRBV13 and J is TRBJ1-2; no reliable D call. V dropped 4 bases and J dropped 8 bases, with 23 bases sitting between them. This CDR3 comprises 16 residues. CDR1 is PRHDT and CDR2 is FYEKMQ in the germline V gene (reference sequence). The CDR3 nucleotides read TGTGCCAGCAGCTCCACGCTTGACTGGACGCCTGAAGGCTACACCTTC. Translation gives CASSSTLDWTPEGYTF.

This chain joins TRBV21-1 and TRBJ1-5; the listed D gene, TRBD1, was not tested against the DNA. TRBV21-1 is a pseudogene locus. This CDR3 comprises 14 residues. CDR3 sequence: CASSKVAGRQPQHF. In nucleotides, the CDR3 is TGTGCCAGCAGCAAAGTAGCCGGGCGTCAGCCCCAGCATTTT.

This clonotype is a singleton in its sample. A junction boundary mismatches the germline segment, possibly from a read error. This chain joins TRBV6-2 or TRBV6-3 and TRBJ2-7; D is ambiguous. Germline CDR1 MNHEY, CDR2 SVGEGT. CDR3 length equals 12 residues. In DNA form, the CDR3 reads TGTGCCAGCAGCCCCCAACTCAGGTCAAAGAACTTC. Protein sequence: CASSPQLRSKNF.

This clonotype turned up a few times. The chain is built from TRBV28 and TRBJ1-2; 7 nucleotides match TRBD1. The germline V gene has CDR1 MDHEN and CDR2 SYDVKM. There are 15 residues in the CDR3. The ends lost 4 bases at V and 4 bases at J; junction bases unmatched: 9. The CDR3 DNA is TGTGCCAGCAGTTGGGACAGAGGTTCTGCCTATGGCTACACCTTC. It encodes CASSWDRGSAYGYTF.

The chain carries TRBV7-9 and TRBJ2-5, with D unclear. The V gene's germline CDR1 is SEHNR and CDR2 FQNEAQ (reference sequence). The germline V and J ends were trimmed by 3 bases and 4 bases, with 15 bases remaining between them. This CDR3 spans 15 amino acids. The CDR3 here is CASSFTRATIETQYF. The CDR3 nucleotides read TGTGCCAGCAGCTTTACACGCGCCACAATAGAGACCCAGTACTTC.

This clonotype came up many times. The junction does not match germline at one end; this may be a read error. V is TRBV5-1 and J is TRBJ1-1; no definite D call. CDR3 length: 13 residues. CDR1 and CDR2 (germline): SGHRS, YFSETQ. CDR3 coding DNA: TGTGCCAGCAGTTCCCTCCGGAACACTGAAGCTTTCTTT. It translates to CASSSLRNTEAFF.

This clonotype was counted between two and nine times. V is TRBV6-6 and J is TRBJ1-4; no clear D. The V end was cut by 2 bases, the J end by 4 bases, with 8 bases between. There are 14 residues in the CDR3. Per germline, CDR1 MNHNY and CDR2 SVGAGI (reference sequence). CDR3 region: CASSYIGDNEKLFF. The CDR3 DNA is TGTGCCAGCAGTTACATTGGGGATAATGAAAAACTGTTTTTT.

This clonotype was seen only a few times. J is TRBJ1-3 and V is TRBV11-2; D remains ambiguous. Germline lookup yields CDR1 SGHAT and CDR2 FQNNGV. Trimming left V 5 bases short and J 0 bases short, with 11 bases between. This CDR3 is built from 15 residues. The CDR3 loop reads CASSPWIPSGNTIYF. Here the CDR3 DNA reads TGTGCCAGCAGCCCCTGGATCCCCTCTGGAAACACCATATATTTT.

In this sample, this clonotype turned up a few times. The chain recombines TRBV7-9 with TRBJ2-7; 12 bases agree with TRBD2. CDR3 length equals 17 residues. Per the germline V gene, CDR1 is SEHNR and CDR2 is FQNEAQ (reference sequence). The ends lost 1 base at V and 3 bases at J; junction bases unmatched: 7. CDR3 sequence (DNA): TGTGCCAGCAGCTTAGAAGGACTAGCGGGGAATAACTACGAGCAGTACTTC. The encoded protein is CASSLEGLAGNNYEQYF.

This clonotype was seen a handful of times. The chain links TRBV7-2 to TRBJ2-5; 10 bases match TRBD1. The germline V gene has CDR1 SGHTA and CDR2 FQGNSA. The CDR3 is 19 amino acids. The V segment lost 1 base and the J segment 1 base; nucleotides outside the gene matches: 12. The CDR3 reads CASSLEVMGTGVRQETQYF. The CDR3, as DNA: TGTGCCAGCAGCTTAGAAGTTATGGGGACAGGGGTTCGCCAAGAGACCCAGTACTTC.

This clonotype has a handful of counts. The chain employs TRBV6-5 and TRBJ2-1; TRBD2 matches at 12 bases. Germline assignment: CDR1 MNHEY and CDR2 SVGAGI. Trimming at V came to 3 bases and at J to 0 bases, leaving 15 bases not matched to a gene. This CDR3 has 21 residues. The CDR3 sequence: CASSYYQDIWTSGDSYNEQFF. CDR3 sequence (DNA): TGTGCCAGCAGTTATTATCAGGACATCTGGACTAGCGGGGACTCCTACAATGAGCAGTTCTTC.

Only a few counts were recorded for this clonotype. The chain combines TRBV20-1 with TRBJ2-5; the D is unclear. The germline V gene has CDR1 DFQATT and CDR2 SNEGSKA (reference sequence). The CDR3 spans 13 residues. V lost 5 bases and J 1 base, leaving 11 bases between the germline ends. CDR3 bases: TGCAGTGCTCCTGCGCCTGTCCAAGAGACCCAGTACTTC. Protein product: CSAPAPVQETQYF.

At least ten counts were recorded for this clonotype. V is TRBV29-1 and J is TRBJ2-5; D unclear. This CDR3 has 15 residues. Germline V gives CDR1 SQVTM, CDR2 ANQGSEA. Trimming pared 0 bases from V and 1 base from J, leaving 12 bases between. The CDR3 nucleotides read TGCAGCGTTGAAGATCGTCGGCCTCTCCAAGAGACCCAGTACTTC. This sequence encodes CSVEDRRPLQETQYF.

This clonotype was detected a few times. The V gene is TRBV28, the J gene TRBJ2-2; D may be TRBD1 (6 bases). CDR1 and CDR2 (germline): MDHEN, SYDVKM. CDR3 length equals 11 residues. V dropped 8 bases and J dropped 6 bases, with 7 bases sitting between them. This chain's CDR3 is CASGGSGELFF. In DNA, the CDR3 is TGTGCCAGCGGGGGCTCCGGGGAGCTGTTTTTT. The full variable domain, completed using reference TRBV28 and TRBJ2-2, is DVKVTQSSRYLVKRTGEKVFLECVQDMDHENMFWYRQDPGLGLRLIYFSYDVKMKEKGDIPEGYSVSREKKERFSLILESASTNQTSMYLCASGGSGELFFGEGSRLTVL.

The chain has TRBV4-2 and TRBJ2-3; no firm D call. This CDR3 spans 13 amino acids. Germline CDR1 is LGHNA and CDR2 is YNFKEQ. V was pared by 1 base and J by 4 bases, with 6 bases between. Here the CDR3 reads CASSQASSDTQYF. CDR3 in DNA: TGTGCCAGCAGCCAAGCCTCGTCAGATACGCAGTATTTT.

This clonotype was counted a single time. This rearrangement joins TRBV6-6 to TRBJ2-5, with D possibly TRBD1 on 6 matching bases. CDR3 size: 15 residues. Germline loops: CDR1 MNHNY, CDR2 SVGAGI (reference sequence). V lost 1 base to trimming and J lost 1 base, with 10 bases between them. The CDR3 spells CASSYYPTGQETQYF. For the CDR3, the DNA is TGTGCCAGCAGTTACTACCCGACAGGCCAAGAGACCCAGTACTTC.

The V gene is TRBV7-9, the J gene TRBJ2-5, with 7 bases aligning to TRBD2. The end of the DNA fits TRBJ2-1 better, so the J call may be wrong. CDR3 size: 17 residues. Germline CDR1 SEHNR, CDR2 FQNEAQ (reference sequence). CDR3 bases: TGTGCCAGCAGCTTAGGCCGGGCGGGAGTAAGCTACAATGAGCAGTTCTTC. Translation: CASSLGRAGVSYNEQFF.

The sample holds a few counts of this clonotype. The J gene is TRBJ2-1, the V gene TRBV4-2, with no clear D. The germline V gene encodes CDR1 LGHNA and CDR2 YNFKEQ. The CDR3 length is 13 residues. V gave up 4 bases and J gave up 9 bases, with 13 bases separating them. CDR3 nucleotide sequence: TGTGCCAGCAGCCCGGTAGTATTGGTTGAGCAGTTCTTC. Residues: CASSPVVLVEQFF.

This clonotype showed up just once. The CDR3 bases are TGTGCCACCAGCAGACCGACACACCAAGAGACCCAGTACTTC. It codes for CATSRPTHQETQYF. The V and J genes are TRBV15 and TRBJ2-5, with no clear D. Germline CDR1 LNHNV, CDR2 YYDKDF (reference sequence). CDR3 length equals 14 residues. The V and J ends lost 2 bases and 0 bases respectively, with 7 bases between them.

The gene calls are TRBV29-1 and TRBJ1-4; TRBD1 agrees at 12 bases. J lost 3 bases, V lost 6 bases, and 8 bases had no gene match. CDR1 is SQVTM, CDR2 ANQGSEA, per germline. The length of the CDR3 is 16 residues. CDR3 DNA: TGCAGCGTCGAATCCTGGGACAGGGGGCCTAATGAAAAACTGTTTTTT. Translated: CSVESWDRGPNEKLFF.

The CDR3 sequence: CASSLRSPGPRHDTQYF. For the CDR3, the DNA is TGTGCCAGCAGCCTGCGGAGTCCGGGACCCAGGCACGATACGCAGTATTTT. This chain links TRBV7-2 with TRBJ2-3; D tentatively reads TRBD1 or TRBD2 (5 bases each). CDR3 length: 17 residues. The germline V and J ends were trimmed by 5 bases and 6 bases, with 24 bases remaining between them. CDR1 SGHTA and CDR2 FQGNSA come from the germline V gene.

A few counts support this clonotype. The V call is TRBV20-1, the J call TRBJ2-3; 7 nucleotides match TRBD2. CDR1 DFQATT and CDR2 SNEGSKA come from the germline V gene (reference sequence). The CDR3 covers 16 residues. Unmatched junction bases numbered 8, after V lost 2 bases and J lost 0 bases. CDR3 in amino acids: CSARMSSGFSTDTQYF. The DNA of the CDR3 is TGCAGTGCTAGAATGAGTAGCGGGTTTAGCACAGATACGCAGTATTTT.

The chain recombines TRBV7-9 with TRBJ2-3; 8 bases match TRBD2. Losses at the gene ends were 5 bases for V and 4 bases for J; bases not matched to a gene: 14. Germline CDR1 is SEHNR and CDR2 is FQNEAQ (reference sequence). The CDR3 loop spans 17 amino acids. The CDR3 DNA reads TGTGCCAGCAGCCCTAGGAGGGGACTAGTTCGCGCAGATACGCAGTATTTT. Residues: CASSPRRGLVRADTQYF.

This clonotype was counted between two and nine times. The chain joins TRBV4-1 to TRBJ2-7; D possibly matches TRBD1 or TRBD2 (5 bases each). Trimming took off 1 base at V and 2 bases at J, with 12 bases between the two ends. The CDR3 totals 15 residues. Germline V gene data show CDR1 as MGHRA and CDR2 as YSYEKL. The CDR3 bases are TGCGCCAGCAGCCAAGTTGGGGACGGTGCCTACGAGCAGTACTTC. Its protein product is CASSQVGDGAYEQYF.